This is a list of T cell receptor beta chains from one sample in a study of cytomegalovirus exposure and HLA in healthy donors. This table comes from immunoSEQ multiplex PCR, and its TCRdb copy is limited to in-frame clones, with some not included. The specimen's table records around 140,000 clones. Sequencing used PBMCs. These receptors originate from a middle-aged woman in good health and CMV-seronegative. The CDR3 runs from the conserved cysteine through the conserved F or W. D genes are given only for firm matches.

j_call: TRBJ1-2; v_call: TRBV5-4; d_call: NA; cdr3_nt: TGTGCCAGCAGCGCCGACTATCGTGGCTACACCTTC; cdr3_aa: CASSADYRGYTF
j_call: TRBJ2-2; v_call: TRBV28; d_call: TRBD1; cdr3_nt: TGTGCCAGCAGTAGTACAGGGGGCACCGGGGAGCTGTTTTTT; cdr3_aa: CASSSTGGTGELFF
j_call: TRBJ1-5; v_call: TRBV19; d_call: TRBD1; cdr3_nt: TGTGCCAGTAGTACGACAGGGGCAGAGAATCAGCCCCAGCATTTT; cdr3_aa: CASSTTGAENQPQHF
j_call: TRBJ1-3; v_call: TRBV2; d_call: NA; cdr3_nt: TGTGCCAGCGGAGACGGGGTTACCTCTGGAAACACCATATATTTT; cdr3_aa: CASGDGVTSGNTIYF
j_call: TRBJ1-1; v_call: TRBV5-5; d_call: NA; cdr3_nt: TGTGCCAGCAGCTTGGCACGCGTCAGTAGCTCTGAAGCTTTCTTT; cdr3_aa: CASSLARVSSSEAFF
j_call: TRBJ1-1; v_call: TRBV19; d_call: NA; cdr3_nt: TGTGCCAGTAGTATAGGGGCATTTTTGAACACTGAAGCTTTCTTT; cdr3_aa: CASSIGAFLNTEAFF
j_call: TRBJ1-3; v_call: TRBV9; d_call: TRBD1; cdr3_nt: TGTGCCAGCAGCGCCGACAGGGTAGTTGGTGGAAACACCATATATTTT; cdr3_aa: CASSADRVVGGNTIYF
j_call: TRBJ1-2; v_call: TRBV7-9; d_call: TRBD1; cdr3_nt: TGTGCCAGCAGTTTGACGGGGACAGGGGATTTTAACTATGGCTACACCTTC; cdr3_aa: CASSLTGTGDFNYGYTF
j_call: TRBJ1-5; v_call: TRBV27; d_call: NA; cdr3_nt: TGTGCCAGCAGGCGCCGGGGGGCCGAGCCCCAGCATTTT; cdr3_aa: CASRRRGAEPQHF
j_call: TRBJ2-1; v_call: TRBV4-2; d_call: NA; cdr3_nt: TGTGCCAGCAGCCAAGATACCCTAGCCGATGAGCAGTTCTTC; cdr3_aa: CASSQDTLADEQFF
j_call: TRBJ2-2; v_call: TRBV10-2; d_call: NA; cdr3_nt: TGCGCCAGCAGCCCTAAGTCTGGAGGGGACGGGGAGCTGTTTTTT; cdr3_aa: CASSPKSGGDGELFF
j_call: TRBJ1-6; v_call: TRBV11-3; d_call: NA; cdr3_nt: TGTGCCAGCAGCTTAAGCCACGGTAATTCACCCCTCCACTTT; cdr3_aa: CASSLSHGNSPLHF
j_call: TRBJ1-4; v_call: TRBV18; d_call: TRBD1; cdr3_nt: TGTGCCAGCTCACCGAGAACAGGGGGAACTAATGAAAAACTGTTTTTT; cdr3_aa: CASSPRTGGTNEKLFF
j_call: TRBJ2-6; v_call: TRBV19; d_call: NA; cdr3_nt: TGTGCCAGTAGTATATTGAGTTCTGGGGCCAACGTCCTGACTTTC; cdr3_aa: CASSILSSGANVLTF
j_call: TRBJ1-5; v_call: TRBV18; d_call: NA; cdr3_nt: TGTGCCAGCTCCCTGGGAGGGCGGGGAGGAAGCAATCAGCCCCAGCATTTT; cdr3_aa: CASSLGGRGGSNQPQHF
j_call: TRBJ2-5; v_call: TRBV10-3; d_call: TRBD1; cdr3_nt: TGTGCCATCAGACCGGGACAGGACAAGGAGACCCAGTACTTC; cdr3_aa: CAIRPGQDKETQYF
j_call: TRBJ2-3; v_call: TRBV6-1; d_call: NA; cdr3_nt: TGTGCCAGCAGTGAATCGTTGGTTCAGGATACGCAGTATTTT; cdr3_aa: CASSESLVQDTQYF
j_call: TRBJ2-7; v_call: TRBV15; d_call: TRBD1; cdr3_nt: TGTGCCACCAGCATAGACAGGGGTAGAGACGAGCAGTACTTC; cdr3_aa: CATSIDRGRDEQYF
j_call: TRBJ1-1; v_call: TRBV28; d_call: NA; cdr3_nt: TGTGCCAGCAGTTCTGCAGGGGCTAACATGAACACTGAAGCTTTCTTT; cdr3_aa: CASSSAGANMNTEAFF
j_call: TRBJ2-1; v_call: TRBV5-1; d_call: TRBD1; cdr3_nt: TGCGCCAGCAGCCTACGACAGGGGGCCTACAATGAGCAGTTCTTC; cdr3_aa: CASSLRQGAYNEQFF
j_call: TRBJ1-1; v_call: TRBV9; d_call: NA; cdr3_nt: TGTGCCAGCAGCGCCTTACCCTGGGCGGGGAACACTGAAGCTTTCTTT; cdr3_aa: CASSALPWAGNTEAFF
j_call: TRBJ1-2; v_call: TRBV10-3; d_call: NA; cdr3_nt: TGTGCCATCAGTGAGTCGGAGGGAGACTATGGCTACACCTTC; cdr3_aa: CAISESEGDYGYTF
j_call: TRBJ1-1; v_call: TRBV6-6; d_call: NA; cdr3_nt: TGTGCCAGCAGTTTCCCAGGGAACACTGAAGCTTTCTTT; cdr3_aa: CASSFPGNTEAFF
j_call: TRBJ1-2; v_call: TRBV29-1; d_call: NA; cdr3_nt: TGCAGCGTTAGGACTGAAGCATATGGCTACACCTTC; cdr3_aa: CSVRTEAYGYTF
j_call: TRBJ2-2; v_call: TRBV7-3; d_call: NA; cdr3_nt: TGTGCCAGCAGCTTAAGCGGGACAGTCGGGGAGCTGTTTTTT; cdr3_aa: CASSLSGTVGELFF
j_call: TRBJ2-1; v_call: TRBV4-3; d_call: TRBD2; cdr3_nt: TGCGCCAGCAGCCAAGATCCCAGCGGGGACAATGAGCAGTTCTTC; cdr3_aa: CASSQDPSGDNEQFF
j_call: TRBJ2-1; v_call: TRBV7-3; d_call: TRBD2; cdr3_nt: TGTGCCAGCAGCTTAAGCGGGGGGGATAGCGATGAGCAGTTCTTC; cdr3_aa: CASSLSGGDSDEQFF
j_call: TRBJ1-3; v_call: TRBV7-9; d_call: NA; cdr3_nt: TGTGCCAGCAGCCTTTACTCTGGAAACACCATATATTTT; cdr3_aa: CASSLYSGNTIYF
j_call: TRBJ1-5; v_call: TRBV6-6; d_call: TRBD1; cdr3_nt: TGTGCCAGCAGCGGGACAGGGTATCAGCCCCAGCATTTT; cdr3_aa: CASSGTGYQPQHF
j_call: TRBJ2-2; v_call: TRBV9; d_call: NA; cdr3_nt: TGTGCCAGCAGTCCCGGGGTTTCACCCACCGGGGAGCTGTTTTTT; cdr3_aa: CASSPGVSPTGELFF
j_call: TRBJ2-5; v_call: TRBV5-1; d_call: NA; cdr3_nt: TGCGCCAGCAGCTTGGGAACAGATCAAGAGACCCAGTACTTC; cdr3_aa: CASSLGTDQETQYF
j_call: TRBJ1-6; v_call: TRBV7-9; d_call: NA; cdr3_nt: TGTGCCAGCAGCTCAGACATAGATAATTCACCCCTCCACTTT; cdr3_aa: CASSSDIDNSPLHF
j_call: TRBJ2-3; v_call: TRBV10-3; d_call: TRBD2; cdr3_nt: TGTGCCATCAGTGATTTCTCGCGGGGGGGCCGAAGTACGCAGTATTTT; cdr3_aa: CAISDFSRGGRSTQYF
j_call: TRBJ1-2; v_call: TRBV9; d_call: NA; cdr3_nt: TGTGCCAGCAGCGGTGGCGGGATTGGAGGCTACACCTTC; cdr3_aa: CASSGGGIGGYTF
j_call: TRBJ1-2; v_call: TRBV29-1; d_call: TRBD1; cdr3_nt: TGCAGCGTTGAAAAGGGGGCAGGGGGCGCTTTCATCTATGGCTACACCTTC; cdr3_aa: CSVEKGAGGAFIYGYTF
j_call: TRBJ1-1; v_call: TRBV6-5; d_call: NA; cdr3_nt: TGTGCCAGCGAGGGACACCAGAACACTGAAGCTTTCTTT; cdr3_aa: CASEGHQNTEAFF
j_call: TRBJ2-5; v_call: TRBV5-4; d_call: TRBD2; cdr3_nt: TGTGCCAGCAGCTTGGGAGGGACTAGCGAAGAGACCCAGTACTTC; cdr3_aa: CASSLGGTSEETQYF
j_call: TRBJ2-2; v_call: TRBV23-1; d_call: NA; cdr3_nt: TGCGCCAGCAGTCGGCCTCAAGACTACACCGGGGAGCTGTTTTTT; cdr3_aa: CASSRPQDYTGELFF
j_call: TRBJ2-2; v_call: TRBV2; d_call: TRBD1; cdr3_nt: TGTGCCAGCAGGGGCCAGGGGGTTTTCACCGGGGAGCTGTTTTTT; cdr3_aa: CASRGQGVFTGELFF
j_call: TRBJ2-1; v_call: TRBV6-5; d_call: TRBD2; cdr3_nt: TGTGCCAGCAGTAAGACCGGGGGGACCTACAATGAGCAGTTCTTC; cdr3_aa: CASSKTGGTYNEQFF
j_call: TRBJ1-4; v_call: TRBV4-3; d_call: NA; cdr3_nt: TGCGCCAGCAGCCATGAAAGCCGGGGAACTGAAAAACTGTTTTTT; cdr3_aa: CASSHESRGTEKLFF
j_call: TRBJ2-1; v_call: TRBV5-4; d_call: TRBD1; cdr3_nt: TGTGCCAGCAGCTCCACCGGGACAGGGGTCTCCAGACAGCAGTTCTTC; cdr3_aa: CASSSTGTGVSRQQFF
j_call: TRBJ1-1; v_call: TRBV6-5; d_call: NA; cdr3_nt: TGTGCCAGCAGTACGGGGGTCCACACTGAAGCTTTCTTT; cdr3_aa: CASSTGVHTEAFF
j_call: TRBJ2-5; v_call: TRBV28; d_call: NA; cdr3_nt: TGTGCCAGCAGTTTAAACCCCGGGAGAAACCAAGAGACCCAGTACTTC; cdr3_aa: CASSLNPGRNQETQYF